This T cell receptor beta chain is from a study of blood T cell repertoires in COVID-19. Study-level information: Collection of acute and convalescent COVID-19 samples took place in the United States, Italy and Spain. PBMCs, B-cell-depleted T cells, or T cells provided the cDNA or gDNA that made up the material.

Per the original data handling: It was from reference gene primer amplification that nucleated cell counts were estimated. Profiled with immunoSEQ multiplex PCR; TCRdb holds only in-frame clones, not every one. That table gives V, J and clone size, and the DNA gave D and trimming. This sample carries about 49,000 clones, approximately 93% of them seen once, and the ten largest clones take over 0.95%. This CDR3 has 14 amino acids. Looked up from germline, CDR1 is LNHDA and CDR2 is SQIVND (reference sequence). J was trimmed by 6 bases and V by 5 bases; bases with no gene match: 3. The chain couples TRBV19 to TRBJ1-5, with 11 bases fitting TRBD1. Sequencing was performed on peripheral blood. The receptor comes from a man between 60 and 70 years old with COVID-19, enrolled during active disease. CDR3 DNA sequence: TGTGCCAGTAGTCGGACAGGGGGCAGTCAGCCCCAGCATTTT. Translating gives CASSRTGGSQPQHF.